This note documents a single T cell receptor (beta chain) sequence. Its antigen is unidentified. The junction differs from germline at one of its ends, possibly a read error. In germline, CDR1 is SNHLY, CDR2 FYNNEI. This CDR3 contains 16 residues. TCRbeta libraries were built with three rounds of nested PCR, modified from ARM-PCR. TCRdb processed the multiplex PCR reads anew with MiXCR; each CDR3 protein has one entry. This table has about 200,000 distinct CDR3 sequences, 71% appearing once. The template was RNA from unsorted bulk tissue. Donors were chemotherapy-naive, newly diagnosed lung cancer surgical patients in China, August–November 2014. This record comes from a study of tumor and adjacent non-tumor tissue in lung cancer. About the research overall: Patients were aged about 31 to 85, around ten men and roughly 5 women, stage I to III. On average, productive TCRbeta reads reached 4 million to 5 million per sample. General observations from the study: Normal lung showed higher cumulative top 100 clone frequency than tumor.

V gene TRBV2 combines with J gene TRBJ1-2; D may be TRBD1 (6 bases). The sequencing sample was made of lung tumor tissue. The sequence came from a man aged 55 to 70 with non-small cell lung cancer. The CDR3 DNA reads TGTACCAGCAGTGAAACCCGGGCCAGTTCCCAAGGGGGTTACACCTTC. It yields the protein CTSSETRASSQGGYTF.